The table lists the clone carrying this TCR beta chain with many counts. TCRdb called the 5' RACE reads again in MiXCR, with one record for every CDR3 protein. In the table there are roughly 350,000 distinct CDR3 sequences, approximately 10% of which are singletons. This sample is drawn from a study of identical twins. The receptor comes from a woman aged 45-65 years in good health. Sample: naive T cells sorted from blood.

CDR3 coding DNA: TGCAGCGGGACCAGACTAGCGGGATTGAATGAGCAGTTCTTC. Encoded protein: CSGTRLAGLNEQFF. The chain combines TRBV29-1 with TRBJ2-1, with TRBD2 matching 11 bases. V was clipped by 7 bases and J by 7 bases; unmatched bases: 9. In germline, CDR1 is SQVTM, CDR2 ANQGSEA. The length of the CDR3 is 14 residues.